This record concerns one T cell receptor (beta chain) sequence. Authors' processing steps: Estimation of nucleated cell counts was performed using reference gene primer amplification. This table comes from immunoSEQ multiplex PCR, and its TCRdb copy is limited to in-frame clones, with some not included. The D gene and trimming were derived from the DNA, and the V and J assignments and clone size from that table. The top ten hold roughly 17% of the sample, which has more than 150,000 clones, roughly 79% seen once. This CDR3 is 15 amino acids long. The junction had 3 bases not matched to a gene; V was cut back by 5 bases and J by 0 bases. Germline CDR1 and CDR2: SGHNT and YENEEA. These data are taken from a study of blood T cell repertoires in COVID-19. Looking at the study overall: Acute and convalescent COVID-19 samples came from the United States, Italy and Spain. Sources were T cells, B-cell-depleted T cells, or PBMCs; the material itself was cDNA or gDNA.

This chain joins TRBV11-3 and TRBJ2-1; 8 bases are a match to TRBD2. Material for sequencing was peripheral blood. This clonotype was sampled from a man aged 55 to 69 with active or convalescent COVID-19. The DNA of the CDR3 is TGTGCCAGCAGCACCAGCGGGAGCTCCTACAATGAGCAGTTCTTC. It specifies CASSTSGSSYNEQFF. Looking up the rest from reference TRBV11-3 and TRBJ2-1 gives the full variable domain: EAGVVQSPRYKIIEKKQPVAFWCNPISGHNTLYWYLQNLGQGPELLIRYENEEAVDDSQLPKDRFSAERLKGVDSTLKIQPAELGDSAVYLCASSTSGSSYNEQFFGPGTRLTVL.